This T cell receptor (beta chain) comes out of a study of blood T cells in healthy people across ages. With respect to this clonotype: Its specificity is unknown.

Study-wide points: Across the age range, TCR beta diversity per million T cells fell in a roughly linear way. Estimated diversity, derived from one million T cells, was regarded as an underestimate.

Combining a sample-barcoded 5' primer with a J-beta primer mix, a second PCR ran for roughly 7 to 12 cycles. A template-switch adaptor that had 12 random nucleotides put a tag on each cDNA molecule. TCRdb re-called the 5' RACE reads with MiXCR, one entry per CDR3 protein. Here the sample spans 710,000 or so distinct CDR3 sequences, roughly 32% being singletons. The germline V and J ends were trimmed by 5 bases and 2 bases, with 13 bases remaining between them. Germline loops: CDR1 SEHNR, CDR2 FQNEAQ (reference sequence). This CDR3 contains 14 residues. The TCR sequence derives from a woman older than 75 in good health. Sequencing input: blood. The V call is TRBV7-9, the J call TRBJ2-7, with D maybe TRBD2 (6 bases). For the CDR3, the DNA is TGTGCCAGCAGCCCTTGGGACTCAACCTACGAGCAGTACTTC. It codes for CASSPWDSTYEQYF.